One and the same sample provided the 2 T cell receptor beta chains below, sequenced in a study of blood T cell repertoires in COVID-19. Only in-frame clones appear in the TCRdb table, and some are missing; sequencing was by immunoSEQ multiplex PCR. The repertoire consists of 180,000 or so clones, with approximately 83% occurring once and the leading ten covering 10% to 15%. Sequenced: PBMCs or T cells enriched from blood (not recorded which). These receptors all come from a woman between 55 and 75 years old who had recovered from COVID-19.

This chain links TRBV9 with TRBJ2-1, with a tentative D call TRBD2 (5 bases). V gave up 0 bases and J gave up 3 bases, with 10 bases separating them. Germline V gives CDR1 SGDLS, CDR2 YYNGEE. This CDR3 spans 15 amino acids. CDR3 protein: CASSVGGLLYNEQFF. The DNA of the CDR3 is TGTGCCAGCAGCGTAGGAGGGCTCCTCTACAATGAGCAGTTCTTC.

This clone was seen more than once but under ten times. The rearrangement links TRBV30 to TRBJ1-2; TRBD1 matches at 9 bases. Germline CDR1 reads GTSNPN; CDR2 reads SVGIG (reference sequence). This CDR3 has 13 amino acids. Trimming at V came to 5 bases and at J to 7 bases, leaving 8 bases not matched to a gene. As DNA, the CDR3 is TGTGCCTGGGACCCGGGACAGGGACGTGGCTACACCTTC. Encoded protein: CAWDPGQGRGYTF.